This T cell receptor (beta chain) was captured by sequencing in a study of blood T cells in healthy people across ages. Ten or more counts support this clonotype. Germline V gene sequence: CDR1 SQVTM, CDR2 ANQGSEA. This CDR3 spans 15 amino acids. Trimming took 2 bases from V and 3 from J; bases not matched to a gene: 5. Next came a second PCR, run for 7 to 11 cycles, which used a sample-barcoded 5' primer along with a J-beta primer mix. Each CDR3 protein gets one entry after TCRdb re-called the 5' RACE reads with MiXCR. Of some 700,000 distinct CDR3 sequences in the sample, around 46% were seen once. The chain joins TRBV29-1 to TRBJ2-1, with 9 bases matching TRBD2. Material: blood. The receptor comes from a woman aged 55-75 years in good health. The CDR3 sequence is CSVERSGRVYNEQFF. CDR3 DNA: TGCAGCGTTGAACGTAGCGGGAGAGTCTACAATGAGCAGTTCTTC.